Presented here are 15 T cell receptor beta chains from one specimen sequenced in a study of blood T cell repertoires in COVID-19. The repertoire was sequenced with immunoSEQ multiplex PCR; TCRdb's copy has only in-frame clones and lacks some. The repertoire includes 150,000 to 200,000 clones, approximately 91% of them detected once, and approximately 0.8% sits in the top ten. The specimen sequenced was PBMCs or T cells enriched from blood (not recorded which). All receptors come from a woman aged 18-35 years who had recovered from COVID-19.

J is TRBJ2-1 and V is TRBV11-3; 11 nucleotides agree with TRBD2. CDR3 length: 15 amino acids. The germline V gene has CDR1 SGHNT and CDR2 YENEEA. The junction had 6 bases not matched to a gene; V was cut back by 5 bases and J by 6 bases. CDR3 sequence: CASSPRLAGPNEQFF. CDR3 nucleotides: TGTGCCAGCAGCCCCAGACTAGCGGGACCCAATGAGCAGTTCTTC.

In this sample, this clone turned up a few times. The chain carries TRBV23-1 and TRBJ2-3, with 15 bases matching TRBD2. TRBV23-1 is an open reading frame whose function is uncertain. This CDR3 has 18 amino acids. Trimming at V came to 3 bases and at J to 2 bases, leaving 6 bases not matched to a gene. The CDR3 region is CASSHKGTSGGPTDTQYF. CDR3 nucleotides: TGCGCCAGCAGTCATAAAGGGACTAGCGGGGGGCCCACAGATACGCAGTATTTT.

The J gene is TRBJ2-2, the V gene TRBV27; 7 positions match TRBD2. The V and J ends lost 7 bases and 2 bases, in that order; junction bases with no gene match: 16. This CDR3 spans 18 amino acids. CDR1 is MNHEY, CDR2 SMNVEV, per germline (reference sequence). The CDR3 region is CASTRTRAGVTNTGELFF. CDR3 coding DNA: TGTGCCAGCACCCGTACTAGGGCGGGAGTCACTAACACCGGGGAGCTGTTTTTT.

The chain uses TRBV14 and TRBJ2-3, with 9 bases aligning to TRBD2. The CDR3 runs to 16 residues. Germline CDR1 reads SGHDN; CDR2 reads FVKESK. Losses at the gene ends were 3 bases for V and 4 bases for J; bases not matched to a gene: 8. CDR3 amino acids: CASSHRAGGGSDTQYF. The CDR3 nucleotides read TGTGCCAGCAGCCACCGAGCGGGAGGCGGGTCAGATACGCAGTATTTT.

The chain employs TRBV27 and TRBJ2-7, with 10 bases fitting TRBD2. The CDR3 spans 16 residues. Germline V gene data show CDR1 as MNHEY and CDR2 as SMNVEV (reference sequence). CDR3 sequence reads: CAPAPPIAGGWYEQYF. For the CDR3, the DNA is TGTGCTCCAGCCCCCCCCATAGCGGGAGGTTGGTACGAGCAGTACTTC.

This clone was found a few times. This chain connects TRBV6-5 to TRBJ2-7; D is unclear. The germline CDR1 and CDR2 sequences are MNHEY and SVGAGI. Between the trimmed V and J ends, which lost 2 bases and 10 bases, there was a span of 15 bases. The CDR3 contains 13 residues. CDR3: CASSYGDSTVQYF. CDR3 nucleotides: TGTGCCAGCAGTTACGGTGACTCTACGGTTCAGTACTTC.

The V call is TRBV28, the J call TRBJ2-4; 10 positions agree with TRBD1. Germline trimming cut 8 bases from V and 5 bases from J; bases unmatched to any gene: 3. The CDR3 is made up of 13 amino acids. Germline CDR1 reads MDHEN; CDR2 reads SYDVKM. The CDR3 sequence: CASLDRGENIQYF. As DNA, the CDR3 is TGTGCCAGCCTGGACAGGGGGGAAAACATTCAGTACTTC.

In this sample, this clone turned up once. The rearrangement joins TRBV6-2 or TRBV6-3 to TRBJ2-5, with D perhaps TRBD2 (6 bases). The CDR3 is made up of 14 amino acids. From germline, CDR1 is MNHEY and CDR2 SVGEGT. The V gene lost 1 base and the J gene lost 1 base, with 7 bases spanning the gap. Here the CDR3 reads CASSYLGGQETQYF. The CDR3 nucleotides read TGTGCCAGCAGTTACTTGGGGGGCCAAGAGACCCAGTACTTC.

The chain combines TRBV24-1 with TRBJ2-7, with TRBD2 matching over 9 bases. The V gene's germline CDR1 is KGHDR and CDR2 SFDVKD. V lost 3 bases, J lost 0 bases, and 5 bases stayed unmatched. This CDR3 has 16 amino acids. CDR3 in DNA: TGTGCCACCAGTGATGGAAGGACTAGCGCCTCCTACGAGCAGTACTTC. The encoded protein is CATSDGRTSASYEQYF.

The chain carries TRBV27 and TRBJ1-2, with TRBD1 as a possible D gene (5 bases). V shed 3 bases and J shed 8 bases, with 13 bases lying between them. The CDR3 is made up of 13 amino acids. Germline V lookup: CDR1 MNHEY, CDR2 SMNVEV (reference sequence). The CDR3 DNA reads TGTGCCAGCAGTTTGCCGGGGGGTAGCGGCTACACCTTC. As protein: CASSLPGGSGYTF.

The chain has TRBV30 and TRBJ2-7; TRBD1 agrees at 10 bases. From germline, CDR1 is GTSNPN and CDR2 SVGIG (reference sequence). V shed 3 bases and J 4 bases; nucleotides not matched to a gene: 3. The CDR3 length is 13 residues. The CDR3 DNA reads as TGTGCCTGGAGCCCGGGACAGGGGTACGAGCAGTACTTC. The encoded protein is CAWSPGQGYEQYF.

The V call is TRBV6-4, the J call TRBJ2-1; D uncertain. The germline V gene encodes CDR1 MRHNA and CDR2 SNTAGT. CDR3 length equals 16 residues. Trimming stripped 0 bases from V and 2 bases from J, with 11 bases between. CDR3 sequence (DNA): TGTGCCAGCAGTGACTCGAGGTCAGCCGCCTACAATGAGCAGTTCTTC. This translates into CASSDSRSAAYNEQFF.

The chain joins TRBV5-1 to TRBJ2-3; 9 bases map to TRBD2. Germline loops: CDR1 SGHRS, CDR2 YFSETQ. The V and J ends lost 0 bases and 4 bases, in that order; junction bases with no gene match: 3. This CDR3 comprises 15 residues. This CDR3 reads CASSLDGGRADTQYF. The DNA for the CDR3 is TGCGCCAGCAGCTTGGACGGCGGGAGGGCAGATACGCAGTATTTT.

This chain joins TRBV11-2 and TRBJ2-3; D call uncertain. This CDR3 is 12 amino acids long. From germline, CDR1 is SGHAT and CDR2 FQNNGV. V was clipped by 1 base and J by 5 bases, with 4 bases between them. The CDR3 sequence: CASSLAGDTQYF. The DNA of the CDR3 is TGTGCCAGCAGCTTAGCCGGAGATACGCAGTATTTT.

This clone has a handful of counts. This chain links TRBV4-2 with TRBJ1-3; D is undetermined. Between the trimmed V and J ends, which lost 2 bases and 0 bases, there was a span of 11 bases. Per the germline V gene, CDR1 is LGHNA and CDR2 is YNFKEQ. This CDR3 is 16 amino acids long. The CDR3, as DNA: TGTGCCAGCAGCCAACTGGGCACGACCTCTGGAAACACCATATATTTT. Encoded protein: CASSQLGTTSGNTIYF.